Below are 23 T cell receptor beta chains sequenced from a single sample in a study of CD8 T cells in ankylosing spondylitis. MiXCR was run by TCRdb on the 5' RACE reads, yielding one entry per CDR3 protein. This sample has 150,000 to 200,000 distinct CDR3 sequences, with 15% to 20% found just once. The sequenced sample was blood, either unsorted or a sorted T cell fraction (not recorded which). The receptors come from a male donor with ankylosing spondylitis or in good health (not recorded which).

V usage is TRBV28 and J usage is TRBJ1-1; a weak D match, TRBD1 (6 bases). Germline CDR1 is MDHEN and CDR2 is SYDVKM. The CDR3 sequence is 15 residues long. The V end was cut by 10 bases, the J end by 3 bases, with 21 bases between. The CDR3 nucleotides read TGTGCCATAGAGCGACAGGTCCCCGGGTACACTGAAGCTTTCTTT. It encodes CAIERQVPGYTEAFF.

This rearrangement joins TRBV5-1 to TRBJ2-1; 9 positions agree with TRBD1. This CDR3 spans 15 amino acids. J was trimmed by 8 bases and V by 7 bases; bases with no gene match: 13. Germline lookup yields CDR1 SGHRS and CDR2 YFSETQ. The CDR3 DNA is TGCGCCAGCCATATATACAGGGGGCTACCGGATGAGCAGTTCTTC. Translated: CASHIYRGLPDEQFF.

This clonotype has a count of ten or more. The chain recombines TRBV27 with TRBJ1-2; the D gene is possibly TRBD1 (6 bases). The CDR3 is made up of 13 amino acids. Deletions cut 4 bases from V and 4 bases from J, with 10 bases between. Germline assignment: CDR1 MNHEY and CDR2 SMNVEV (reference sequence). The CDR3, as DNA: TGTGCCAGCAGTTCAGGGACAAGCTATGGCTACACCTTC. Protein sequence: CASSSGTSYGYTF.

V and J are TRBV11-3 and TRBJ2-2; 11 bases line up with TRBD2. V dropped 6 bases and J dropped 7; count of bases not matched to a gene: 10. The CDR3 length is 16 residues. CDR1 and CDR2 from the germline V gene are SGHNT and YENEEA. The CDR3 bases are TGTGCCAGCAGTTCTCGACTAGCGGGAAAGGGCGGGGAGCTGTTTTTT. It is translated as CASSSRLAGKGGELFF.

The genes are TRBV21-1 and TRBJ2-1; TRBD2 was called by the table and not checked on the DNA. TRBV21-1 is flagged as a pseudogene. CDR3 length equals 16 residues. The CDR3 region is CASSKVSGSSYNEQFF. CDR3 coding DNA: TGTGCCAGCAGCAAAGTGAGCGGAAGCTCCTACAATGAGCAGTTCTTC.

This clonotype was recorded a few times. The gene calls are TRBV7-6 and TRBJ2-1; the D is unclear. The germline V and J ends were trimmed by 6 bases and 8 bases, with 17 bases remaining between them. CDR1 and CDR2 (germline): SGHVS, FNYEAQ. The CDR3 covers 14 residues. In DNA, the CDR3 is TGTGCCAGCAGTCCCCCCGCTAGAGGCGATGAGCAGTTCTTC. It encodes CASSPPARGDEQFF.

This clonotype was counted many times. The chain joins TRBV20-1 to TRBJ1-1; no clear D gene. The germline V and J ends were trimmed by 7 bases and 6 bases, with 9 bases remaining between them. The length of the CDR3 is 10 residues. Germline V CDR1 and CDR2: DFQATT, SNEGSKA (reference sequence). CDR3 residues: CSVLDSEAFF. CDR3 bases: TGCAGTGTACTGGACTCTGAAGCTTTCTTT.

This clonotype has only a few counts. The gene calls are TRBV29-1 and TRBJ2-5; TRBD2 might be the D (5 bases). V was clipped by 6 bases and J by 0 bases, with 8 bases between them. The CDR3 spans 12 residues. Germline CDR1 reads SQVTM; CDR2 reads ANQGSEA. The CDR3 sequence is CSVPDYQETQYF. CDR3 in DNA: TGCAGCGTCCCGGACTACCAAGAGACCCAGTACTTC.

This clonotype has just a few counts. The CDR3 reads CSARDGVPYQETQYF. Here the CDR3 DNA reads TGCAGTGCTAGGGACGGAGTACCGTACCAAGAGACCCAGTACTTC. This chain links TRBV20-1 with TRBJ2-5, with no clear D. Germline V gene sequence: CDR1 DFQATT, CDR2 SNEGSKA (reference sequence). Trimming stripped 3 bases from V and 0 bases from J, with 14 bases between. This CDR3 has 15 amino acids.

This clonotype was counted once. The chain joins TRBV6-5 to TRBJ2-7, with D perhaps TRBD2 (5 bases). CDR1 MNHEY and CDR2 SVGAGI come from the germline V gene. The CDR3 has 14 residues. V lost 8 bases and J 6 bases, leaving 20 bases between the germline ends. Here the CDR3 reads CASFLCSLAGEQYF. CDR3 coding DNA: TGTGCCAGCTTCCTCTGTAGCCTAGCTGGCGAGCAGTACTTC.

This clonotype was seen at least ten times. The J gene is TRBJ2-4, the V gene TRBV18; D gene uncertain. The germline V gene encodes CDR1 KGHSH and CDR2 LQKENI. This CDR3 contains 16 residues. Trimming removed 3 bases at V and 0 bases at J, with 12 bases between. The CDR3 coding sequence is TGTGCCAGCTCACCGACCACAGATCCAGCCAAAAACATTCAGTACTTC. This gives the protein CASSPTTDPAKNIQYF.

The chain links TRBV6-5 to TRBJ1-2; TRBD1 matches at 11 bases. Per the germline V gene, CDR1 is MNHEY and CDR2 is SVGAGI. This CDR3 spans 16 amino acids. With 4 bases clipped from V and 0 bases from J, the junction kept 4 bases outside the gene matches. The CDR3 sequence: CASSSPDRGPNYGYTF. The DNA of the CDR3 is TGTGCCAGCAGTTCTCCGGACAGGGGGCCTAACTATGGCTACACCTTC.

This clonotype is classed as medium-sized. V and J are TRBV5-1 and TRBJ2-1; 8 bases match TRBD2. The CDR3 totals 15 residues. Germline loops: CDR1 SGHRS, CDR2 YFSETQ. J was trimmed by 5 bases and V by 3 bases; bases with no gene match: 7. The CDR3 DNA follows: TGCGCCAGCAGCTCCTTGGCGGGAGGCCACAATGAGCAGTTCTTC. Protein product: CASSSLAGGHNEQFF.

This clonotype has a handful of counts. The V and J genes are TRBV12-3 or TRBV12-4 and TRBJ2-1; TRBD1 agrees at 7 bases. V was pared by 7 bases and J by 7 bases, with 13 bases of the junction left unmatched. The CDR3 runs to 15 residues. The CDR3 sequence is CASTKGALVGNEQFF. In nucleotides, the CDR3 is TGTGCCAGCACCAAGGGGGCGTTAGTAGGGAATGAGCAGTTCTTC.

This clonotype was seen repeatedly, ten times or more. The chain links TRBV20-1 to TRBJ2-2, with unresolved D. The CDR3 runs to 15 residues. Trimming removed 1 base from V and 1 base from J, with 10 bases in between. Germline V gene sequence: CDR1 DFQATT, CDR2 SNEGSKA (reference sequence). The CDR3 region is CSARALSLNTGELFF. Here the CDR3 DNA reads TGCAGTGCTAGAGCCCTAAGCTTGAACACCGGGGAGCTGTTTTTT.

The chain joins TRBV5-1 to TRBJ2-6; D remains ambiguous. V shed 0 bases and J shed 1 base, with 5 bases lying between them. This CDR3 contains 15 residues. Germline lookup yields CDR1 SGHRS and CDR2 YFSETQ. CDR3 region: CASSLGESGANVLTF. The CDR3 bases are TGCGCCAGCAGCTTGGGTGAATCTGGGGCCAACGTCCTGACTTTC. Full variable domain (missing parts from reference TRBV5-1 and TRBJ2-6): KAGVTQTPRYLIKTRGQQVTLSCSPISGHRSVSWYQQTPGQGLQFLFEYFSETQRNKGNFPGRFSGRQFSNSRSEMNVSTLELGDSALYLCASSLGESGANVLTFGAGSRLTVL.

This sequence joins TRBV7-9 and TRBJ1-4; possible D gene TRBD1, 6 bases. Germline assignment: CDR1 SEHNR and CDR2 FQNEAQ (reference sequence). V was trimmed by 5 bases and J by 6 bases, leaving 13 bases between them. The CDR3 consists of 14 residues. This CDR3 reads CASSPDRADEKLFF. DNA of the CDR3: TGTGCCAGCAGCCCGGACAGAGCAGATGAAAAACTGTTTTTT. Full variable domain (outside the CDR3, taken from reference TRBV7-9 and TRBJ1-4): DTGVSQNPRHKITKRGQNVTFRCDPISEHNRLYWYRQTLGQGPEFLTYFQNEAQLEKSRLLSDRFSAERPKGSFSTLEIQRTEQGDSAMYLCASSPDRADEKLFFGSGTQLSVL.

This clonotype appeared a few times. This sequence joins TRBV28 and TRBJ1-5; D possibly corresponds to TRBD1 (6 bases). The V gene lost 7 bases and the J gene lost 9 bases, with 31 bases spanning the gap. The germline gives CDR1 MDHEN, CDR2 SYDVKM. The CDR3 extends over 18 amino acids. The CDR3 DNA sequence: TGTGCCAGCACATATTTTGTGGAGGGCAGCCAGGGGTTTCGGCCCCAGCATTTT. It encodes CASTYFVEGSQGFRPQHF.

This clonotype was seen ten or more times. The chain combines TRBV29-1 with TRBJ1-1; tentatively, D is TRBD1 (5 bases). V was shortened by 4 bases and J by 3 bases, with 12 bases between the two germline ends. The CDR3 has 13 amino acids. Germline CDR1 reads SQVTM; CDR2 reads ANQGSEA. The CDR3 region is CSVGGGGYTEAFF. The CDR3 DNA sequence: TGCAGCGTTGGCGGGGGGGGGTACACTGAAGCTTTCTTT.

V and J are TRBV28 and TRBJ2-1; D gene unclear. The V end was cut by 3 bases, the J end by 8 bases, with 5 bases between. This CDR3 has 11 amino acids. Germline V lookup: CDR1 MDHEN, CDR2 SYDVKM. DNA for the CDR3: TGTGCCAGCAGTTTTGCCCATGAGCAGTTCTTC. This codes for CASSFAHEQFF. The full variable domain, in which reference TRBV28 and TRBJ2-1 provide the parts outside the CDR3, is DVKVTQSSRYLVKRTGEKVFLECVQDMDHENMFWYRQDPGLGLRLIYFSYDVKMKEKGDIPEGYSVSREKKERFSLILESASTNQTSMYLCASSFAHEQFFGPGTRLTVL.

This clonotype was seen a handful of times. The V call is TRBV6-1, the J call TRBJ1-4, with 7 bases aligning to TRBD1. Germline CDR1 and CDR2: MNHNS and SASEGT. The CDR3 has 14 residues. The ends lost 6 bases at V and 8 bases at J; junction bases unmatched: 9. The chain's CDR3 is CASRAGTALEKLFF. CDR3 nucleotide sequence: TGTGCCAGCAGGGCCGGGACAGCCCTAGAAAAACTGTTTTTT.

This clonotype was picked up many times. The V and J genes are TRBV5-1 and TRBJ2-2; D ambiguous. The CDR3 length is 14 residues. CDR1 and CDR2 from the germline V gene are SGHRS and YFSETQ. Trimming removed 1 base at V and 4 bases at J, with 8 bases between. The CDR3 nucleotides are TGCGCCAGCAGCTTGTCTGGTCCCACCGGGGAGCTGTTTTTT. As protein: CASSLSGPTGELFF.

This clonotype was found many times. The genes are TRBV24-1 and TRBJ2-2; 11 bases agree with TRBD2. Trimming cost V 9 bases and J 5 bases; bases outside gene matches: 10. Germline CDR1 is KGHDR and CDR2 is SFDVKD. The CDR3 loop spans 16 amino acids. In DNA, the CDR3 is TGTGCCACCGGCCGAACTAGCGGGAGTTTGACCGGGGAGCTGTTTTTT. It translates to CATGRTSGSLTGELFF.